Listed here are 18 T cell receptor beta chains from one sample, sequenced in a study of CD8+ T cells in alopecia areata. Extracted RNA was reverse transcribed, and the resulting cDNA served as sequencing template. TCRdb's table, derived via immunoSEQ multiplex PCR, lists solely in-frame clones and lacks some. This table holds roughly 64,000 clones, 44% found once. Sequenced sample: NKG2D-low CD8+ T cells sorted from blood. Receptors were obtained from a human donor with alopecia areata.

This sequence joins TRBV29-1 and TRBJ1-1; 7 nucleotides agree with TRBD1. The CDR3 extends over 14 amino acids. With V trimmed by 0 bases and J by 3 bases, 4 bases remained unmatched. CDR1 is SQVTM, CDR2 ANQGSEA, per germline. The CDR3 protein is CSVEDGGGYTEAFF. DNA of the CDR3: TGCAGCGTTGAAGATGGAGGGGGCTACACTGAAGCTTTCTTT.

The V and J genes are TRBV4-1 and TRBJ2-6, with D perhaps TRBD1 (6 bases). This CDR3 comprises 17 residues. The germline gives CDR1 MGHRA, CDR2 YSYEKL. Trimming took 0 bases from V and 2 from J, leaving 11 bases between them. The CDR3 DNA follows: TGCGCCAGCAGCCAAGATCAAAGGGGGACTGGGGCCAACGTCCTGACTTTC. This encodes CASSQDQRGTGANVLTF.

This rearrangement joins TRBV27 to TRBJ2-2; 9 bases align to TRBD1. Losses at the gene ends were 5 bases for V and 5 bases for J; bases not matched to a gene: 9. Per germline, CDR1 MNHEY and CDR2 SMNVEV (reference sequence). The CDR3 consists of 16 residues. The CDR3 DNA follows: TGTGCCAGCAGTCCGGGACAGGGAATAGGAACCGGGGAGCTGTTTTTT. It specifies CASSPGQGIGTGELFF.

This clone was detected only a few times. The chain joins TRBV29-1 to TRBJ2-7; 9 bases match TRBD1. The trim removed 6 bases at V and 4 bases at J, leaving 10 bases unmatched. The CDR3 totals 14 residues. Germline CDR1 reads SQVTM; CDR2 reads ANQGSEA. The CDR3 nucleotides read TGCAGCGTCACCTTGACAGGGGGTGGGTACGAGCAGTACTTC. As protein: CSVTLTGGGYEQYF.

Remarks on this clone: Additional DNA sequences in this sample encode the identical CDR3. This chain joins TRBV29-1 and TRBJ1-1; TRBD1 aligns across 7 bases. Looked up from germline, CDR1 is SQVTM and CDR2 is ANQGSEA. Unmatched junction bases numbered 2, after V lost 4 bases and J lost 0 bases. The CDR3 runs 13 residues. The CDR3 DNA reads TGCAGCGTTGGGGACAGCCTGAACACTGAAGCTTTCTTT. It translates to CSVGDSLNTEAFF.

The rearrangement joins TRBV7-8 to TRBJ2-7; 12 nucleotides align to TRBD2. Germline V gives CDR1 SGHVS, CDR2 FQNEAQ. The CDR3 consists of 16 residues. With V trimmed by 1 base and J by 3 bases, 4 bases remained unmatched. The chain's CDR3 is CASSLELAGGLYEQYF. CDR3 DNA sequence: TGTGCCAGCAGCTTAGAACTAGCGGGGGGCCTCTACGAGCAGTACTTC. The full variable domain, completed using reference TRBV7-8 and TRBJ2-7, is GAGVSQSPRYKVAKRGQDVALRCDPISGHVSLFWYQQALGQGPEFLTYFQNEAQLDKSGLPSDRFFAERPEGSVSTLKIQRTQQEDSAVYLCASSLELAGGLYEQYFGPGTRLTVT.

There are a few counts of this clone. The genes are TRBV15 and TRBJ2-5; D remains unclear. This CDR3 contains 14 residues. Germline CDR1 LNHNV, CDR2 YYDKDF (reference sequence). Between the trimmed V and J ends, which lost 5 bases and 5 bases, there was a span of 15 bases. CDR3 loop: CATSPRAARETQYF. The CDR3 coding sequence is TGTGCCACCAGCCCCCGGGCAGCCCGGGAGACCCAGTACTTC.

This chain links TRBV25-1 with TRBJ1-3; D is unresolved. V lost 7 bases and J lost 4, with 11 bases in between. The CDR3 has 13 residues. Per the germline V gene, CDR1 is MGHDK and CDR2 is SYGVNS. The CDR3 spells CASISPYGNTIYF. The CDR3 DNA is TGTGCCAGCATCAGCCCTTACGGAAACACCATATATTTT.

This rearrangement joins TRBV29-1 to TRBJ1-1; D unresolved. V was trimmed by 5 bases and J by 1 base, leaving 11 bases between them. Germline V gives CDR1 SQVTM, CDR2 ANQGSEA. The CDR3 contains 13 residues. DNA for the CDR3: TGCAGCGTTTTTTCGGGAGGGAACACTGAAGCTTTCTTT. This translates into CSVFSGGNTEAFF.

This clone showed up just once. This chain uses TRBV2 with TRBJ2-7, with D possibly matching TRBD1 (6 bases). Germline V gives CDR1 SNHLY, CDR2 FYNNEI. There are 11 residues in the CDR3. V lost 8 bases, J lost 4 bases, and 9 bases lay in between. CDR3 residues: CASSGQYEQYF. The DNA for the CDR3 is TGTGCCAGCTCTGGACAGTACGAGCAGTACTTC.

V is TRBV29-1 and J is TRBJ2-7; a possible D gene is TRBD1 (6 bases). Germline V gene data show CDR1 as SQVTM and CDR2 as ANQGSEA. The CDR3 extends over 16 amino acids. V lost 7 bases to trimming and J lost 3 bases, with 25 bases between them. CDR3 DNA: TGCAGCGGCAGAGCACAGGGAAGGGGGAACTACTACGAGCAGTACTTC. Amino acids: CSGRAQGRGNYYEQYF.

This clone was seen a handful of times. V is TRBV2 and J is TRBJ2-1; 11 bases map to TRBD2. Germline lookup yields CDR1 SNHLY and CDR2 FYNNEI. This CDR3 region has 15 residues. V dropped 2 bases and J dropped 8; count of bases not matched to a gene: 5. As DNA, the CDR3 is TGTGCCAGCAGTGAATTAGCGGGAGGGCCGTATGAGCAGTTCTTC. Amino acid sequence: CASSELAGGPYEQFF.

The rearrangement links TRBV29-1 to TRBJ2-2; D is possibly TRBD2 (6 bases). The CDR3 is made up of 12 amino acids. Germline loops: CDR1 SQVTM, CDR2 ANQGSEA. V lost 6 bases, J lost 5 bases, and 10 bases lay in between. CDR3 protein: CSVRGGTGELFF. The DNA of the CDR3 is TGCAGCGTGCGGGGCGGGACCGGGGAGCTGTTTTTT.

The rearrangement joins TRBV29-1 to TRBJ2-7; the match to TRBD1 covers 7 bases. CDR3 length: 13 residues. Germline V CDR1 and CDR2: SQVTM, ANQGSEA. V lost 4 bases and J lost 0; bases outside the gene matches: 3. DNA of the CDR3: TGCAGCGTTGGGGACAGACTCTCCTACGAGCAGTACTTC. This codes for CSVGDRLSYEQYF.

In this sample, this clone turned up a few times. The rearrangement links TRBV28 to TRBJ1-2; D unresolved. This CDR3 spans 14 amino acids. In germline, CDR1 is MDHEN, CDR2 SYDVKM. V gave up 7 bases and J gave up 8 bases, with 20 bases separating them. The CDR3 is CASTLSHTPSGYTF. The CDR3 DNA reads as TGTGCCAGCACCTTATCCCACACCCCGAGCGGCTACACCTTC.

CDR3 protein: CAPKHRGLAGSTDTQYF. CDR3 nucleotide sequence: TGTGCCCCAAAACACCGGGGACTAGCGGGAAGCACAGATACGCAGTATTTT. J is TRBJ2-3 and V is TRBV30; TRBD2 matches at 13 bases. Trimming at V came to 8 bases and at J to 0 bases, leaving 11 bases not matched to a gene. In germline, CDR1 is GTSNPN, CDR2 SVGIG (reference sequence). This CDR3 region has 17 residues.

This chain uses TRBV9 with TRBJ2-1; 7 bases match TRBD2. The V segment lost 4 bases and the J segment 2 bases; nucleotides outside the gene matches: 9. This CDR3 is built from 16 residues. Germline loops: CDR1 SGDLS, CDR2 YYNGEE. CDR3 nucleotides: TGTGCCAGCAGCCCCACGGGGAGGGGCCCCTACAATGAGCAGTTCTTC. It translates to CASSPTGRGPYNEQFF.

V gene TRBV5-1 combines with J gene TRBJ2-7, with 10 bases matching TRBD2. In germline, CDR1 is SGHRS, CDR2 YFSETQ. Trimming took 3 bases from V and 5 from J; bases not matched to a gene: 8. The CDR3 is 15 amino acids. DNA for the CDR3: TGCGCCAGCAGCTACAGAACTAGCGGGATGAACGAGCAGTACTTC. Protein: CASSYRTSGMNEQYF. The full variable domain, completed using reference TRBV5-1 and TRBJ2-7, is KAGVTQTPRYLIKTRGQQVTLSCSPISGHRSVSWYQQTPGQGLQFLFEYFSETQRNKGNFPGRFSGRQFSNSRSEMNVSTLELGDSALYLCASSYRTSGMNEQYFGPGTRLTVT.